This TCR beta chain was sequenced during a study of early T cells in non-severe SARS-CoV-2 infection. Study as a whole: The input, bulk RNA from unsorted whole blood, was sequenced, and chains were unpaired.

This clonotype was seen a few times. Its antigen is undetermined. Study-wide results and caveats: In VDJdb matching, anti-spike CD8 responses were favored while private and CD4 specificities went missing.

TCRdb re-called the 5' RACE reads with MiXCR, one entry per CDR3 protein. The table has roughly 48,000 distinct CDR3 sequences, over 7.5% seen once. The CDR3 is 14 residues long. Germline values: CDR1 SGHTA, CDR2 FQGNSA. Trimming shortened V by 2 bases and J by 10 bases, and 18 bases separated the two germline ends. The clonotype originates from an adult who was a healthcare worker with PCR-confirmed SARS-CoV-2 infection or an uninfected control (not recorded which). Material: whole blood. V usage is TRBV7-2 and J usage is TRBJ2-7; no clear D gene. CDR3 nucleotide sequence: TGTGCCAGCAGCTTACCCCCTCCAGGCCCCGCTCAGTACTTC. Translated: CASSLPPPGPAQYF. The full variable domain, rest sourced from reference TRBV7-2 and TRBJ2-7, is GAGVSQSPSNKVTEKGKDVELRCDPISGHTALYWYRQSLGQGLEFLIYFQGNSAPDKSGLPSDRFSAERTGGSVSTLTIQRTQQEDSAVYLCASSLPPPGPAQYFGPGTRLTVT.